These 3 T cell receptor beta chains share one sample of origin, sequenced in a study of T cell responses to AZD1222 COVID-19 vaccine. The method was immunoSEQ multiplex PCR; TCRdb's version includes in-frame clones alone and lacks a portion of them. The sample consists of around 130,000 clones, roughly 91% of them appearing once. The sequences come from peripheral blood, collected on day 0 of AZD1222 vaccination. These TCRs come from an adult in good health.

In nucleotides, the CDR3 is TGCGCCAGCAGCCAAGGGCAGGATTGGGCCGGGGAGCTGTTTTTT. It translates to CASSQGQDWAGELFF. V usage is TRBV4-3 and J usage is TRBJ2-2, with D hard to call. Germline values: CDR1 LGHNA, CDR2 YSLEER. The ends were cut back, 1 base at V and 6 bases at J, with 12 bases in the middle. The CDR3 is 15 residues long.

The chain has TRBV7-9 and TRBJ2-5; D remains unclear. The CDR3 contains 11 residues. Trimming removed 5 bases from V and 2 bases from J, with 3 bases in between. CDR1 SEHNR and CDR2 FQNEAQ come from the germline V gene (reference sequence). CDR3 nucleotide sequence: TGTGCCAGCAGCCAACAAGAGACCCAGTACTTC. Protein product: CASSQQETQYF.

V is TRBV19 and J is TRBJ1-5, with 9 bases fitting TRBD1. From germline, CDR1 is LNHDA and CDR2 SQIVND (reference sequence). The junction had 6 bases not matched to a gene; V was cut back by 6 bases and J by 0 bases. The length of the CDR3 is 16 residues. The CDR3 bases are TGTGCCAGTAGGACACAGGGGGCCTATAGCAATCAGCCCCAGCATTTT. Translating it yields CASRTQGAYSNQPQHF.